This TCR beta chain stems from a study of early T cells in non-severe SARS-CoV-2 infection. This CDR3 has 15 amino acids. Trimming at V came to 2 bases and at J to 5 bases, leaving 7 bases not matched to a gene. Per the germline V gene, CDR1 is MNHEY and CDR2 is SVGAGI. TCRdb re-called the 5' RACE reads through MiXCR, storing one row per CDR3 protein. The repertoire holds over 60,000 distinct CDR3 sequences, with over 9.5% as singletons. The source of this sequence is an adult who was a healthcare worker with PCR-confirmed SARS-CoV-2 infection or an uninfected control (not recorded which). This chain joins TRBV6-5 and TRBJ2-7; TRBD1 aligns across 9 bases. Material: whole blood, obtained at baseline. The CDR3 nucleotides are TGTGCCAGCAGTTACAGTCAGGGACAGGGTCACGAGCAGTACTTC. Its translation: CASSYSQGQGHEQYF.